This TCR beta chain was captured by sequencing in a study of blood T cell repertoires in COVID-19 (dated by TCRdb to 2020 to 2021). Turning to the overall study: Samples covering the acute and convalescent phases of COVID-19 were provided by collaborators in the United States, Italy and Spain. The prospective study material was composed of cDNA or gDNA derived from T cells, B-cell-depleted T cells, or PBMCs. Subjects who had been exposed to COVID-19, were actively infected with it, or had recovered from it provided the deeply sampled blood TCRbeta repertoires that made up the dataset. The repertoires were made available in a free public database intended to serve as a resource for research on the immune response to SARS-CoV-2. Samples were obtained from the ongoing ImmuneRACE study (first 160 participants) and from 1,254 subjects provided by 6 global collaborators. A de-identified subject ID, COVID-19 status, age in years and sex were almost always included in the sample metadata. Where HLA class I and class II types were available, the types were taken from metadata supplied by the sample provider, not from assay-based typing.

The immunoSEQ Assay, a bias-controlled multiplex PCR, was used to amplify TCRbeta CDR3 regions from genomic DNA. As for the original processing: Within the assay, amplification of reference gene primers was used to estimate how many nucleated cells each sample contained. To quantify the absolute abundance of each unique TCRbeta CDR3 rearrangement, sequence reads were collapsed and filtered. Productive Simpson clonality was computed per sample as the square root of Simpson's diversity index over productive rearrangements. TCRdb retrieved this table from immuneACCESS and kept in-frame rearrangements only. Not all clones are present; in checked studies, unresolved V genes account for under half, and no reason is known for the remainder. The V and J calls and the clone size are those of that table, but D and trimming were determined from the DNA. This sample has 300,000 to 450,000 clones in its table, and almost 90% of those were observed once. The top ten constitute just over 1% of the sample.

Participants in the prospective study were enrolled through a virtual design, were aged about 18 to 100 years, and lived in 20 to 30 United States geographic areas. To assign participants to cohorts, the prospective study relied on clinical history that participants themselves reported in a screening survey and a study questionnaire. Exposed participants had been in contact with someone with a PCR-confirmed or clinician-diagnosed COVID-19 case within 2 weeks of study entry. In the prospective study, mobile phlebotomists collected whole blood, serum and a nasopharyngeal or oropharyngeal swab from each participant. Participants in the prospective study had the option to provide additional blood draws and questionnaires over a roughly 2-month period. Blood samples from the prospective study were shipped frozen or at room temperature prior to DNA extraction. This clone was observed a few times. It lacks a known antigen. The input lacks base qualities; no much larger clone sits a single base away.

The germline V gene specifies LGHNT as CDR1 and FRNRAP as CDR2. The CDR3 runs 15 amino acids, cysteine and phenylalanine included. Only CDR3 DNA is held: 45 bases, read in frame from base 1. V trim: 5 bases; J trim: 4 bases; unmatched bases: 4. Broader findings and caveats from the paper: The quantity of clinical and demographic metadata differed by source and by participant and was supplied without curation.

The sequence joins TRBV12-5 to TRBJ2-1; TRBD2 fits 11 bases in the junction. The sample taken for sequencing was PBMCs or T cells enriched from blood (not recorded which). This TCR came from a woman in her 30s who had been exposed to COVID-19. The CDR3 in this case is CASGKGLAGYNEQFF. The bases read TGTGCTAGTGGTAAAGGACTAGCGGGTTACAATGAGCAGTTCTTC.